The next 6 T cell receptor beta chains were all read from a single sample in a study of identical twins. Each CDR3 protein gets one entry after TCRdb re-called the 5' RACE reads with MiXCR. The sample contains roughly 630,000 distinct CDR3 sequences, less than 9% of which appear only once. These records were also assigned to another study, of yellow fever vaccine responses in identical twins.

Sample: PBMCs. These TCRs come from a woman under 30 in good health.

This clonotype was counted ten times or more. This sequence joins TRBV20-1 and TRBJ2-1; weak D call: TRBD2 (5 bases). With 5 bases removed from V and 9 bases from J, the gap between germline ends came to 20 bases. CDR3 length: 14 amino acids. In germline, CDR1 is DFQATT, CDR2 SNEGSKA (reference sequence). CDR3 sequence: CSAGIRLSGTEQFF. The CDR3, as DNA: TGCAGTGCTGGCATTAGGCTCAGCGGTACTGAGCAGTTCTTC.

The table lists this clonotype with a few counts. CDR3 DNA sequence: TGTGCCAGCAGTTTAACAGGACCCCCTAGAAGGGATGGCTACACCTTC. Translation: CASSLTGPPRRDGYTF. The rearrangement uses TRBV12-3 or TRBV12-4 and TRBJ1-2, with D possibly TRBD1 on 5 matching bases. The CDR3 is made up of 16 amino acids. Trimming took off 2 bases at V and 6 bases at J, with 19 bases between the two ends.

The chain couples TRBV20-1 to TRBJ2-7; the D gene is possibly TRBD1 (6 bases). The CDR3 sequence is 11 residues long. Germline assignment: CDR1 DFQATT and CDR2 SNEGSKA (reference sequence). V lost 3 bases to trimming and J lost 7 bases, with 10 bases between them. The CDR3 sequence is CSASRQAEQYF. CDR3 nucleotide sequence: TGCAGTGCTAGCCGACAGGCTGAGCAGTACTTC.

The chain joins TRBV20-1 to TRBJ2-5; D perhaps matches TRBD2 (6 bases). Trimming took off 0 bases at V and 2 bases at J, with 13 bases between the two ends. Germline V gene sequence: CDR1 DFQATT, CDR2 SNEGSKA (reference sequence). The CDR3 has 15 residues. The CDR3 here is CSARDPGSGQETQYF. CDR3 nucleotide sequence: TGCAGTGCTAGAGATCCCGGGAGTGGTCAAGAGACCCAGTACTTC.

In this sample, this clonotype turned up a few times. V is TRBV24-1 and J is TRBJ2-1; tentatively, D is TRBD1 or TRBD2 (5 bases each). V gave up 5 bases and J gave up 1 base, with 11 bases separating them. The CDR3 runs to 15 residues. The germline gives CDR1 KGHDR, CDR2 SFDVKD. The CDR3 is CATSGGTRSYNEQFF. DNA for the CDR3: TGTGCCACCAGTGGGGGGACGCGGTCCTACAATGAGCAGTTCTTC.

This clonotype was detected many times. The rearrangement joins TRBV6-5 to TRBJ1-1; the D is unclear. CDR1 MNHEY and CDR2 SVGAGI come from the germline V gene. There are 13 residues in the CDR3. V was shortened by 0 bases and J by 1 base, with 3 bases between the two germline ends. CDR3 region: CASSYSKNTEAFF. CDR3 DNA sequence: TGTGCCAGCAGTTACTCTAAGAACACTGAAGCTTTCTTT.